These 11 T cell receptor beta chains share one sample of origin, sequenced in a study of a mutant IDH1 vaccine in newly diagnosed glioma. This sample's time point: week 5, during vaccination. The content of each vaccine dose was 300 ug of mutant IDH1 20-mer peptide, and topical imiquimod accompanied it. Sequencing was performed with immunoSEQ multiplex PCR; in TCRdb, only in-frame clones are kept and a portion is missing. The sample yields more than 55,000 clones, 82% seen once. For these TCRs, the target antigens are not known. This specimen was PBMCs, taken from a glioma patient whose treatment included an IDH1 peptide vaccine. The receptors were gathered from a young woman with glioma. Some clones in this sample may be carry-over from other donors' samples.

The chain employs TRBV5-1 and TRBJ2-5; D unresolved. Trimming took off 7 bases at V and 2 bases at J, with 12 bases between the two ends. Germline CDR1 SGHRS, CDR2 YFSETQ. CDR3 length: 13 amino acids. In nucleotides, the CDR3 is TGCGCCAGCGGAGACATGGGGCAAGAGACCCAGTACTTC. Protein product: CASGDMGQETQYF.

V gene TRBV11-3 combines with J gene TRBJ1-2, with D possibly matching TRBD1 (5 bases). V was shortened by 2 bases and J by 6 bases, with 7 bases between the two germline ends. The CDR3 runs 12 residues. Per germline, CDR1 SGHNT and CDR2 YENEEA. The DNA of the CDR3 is TGTGCCAGCAGCTTATGGGGGGATGGCTACACCTTC. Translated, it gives CASSLWGDGYTF. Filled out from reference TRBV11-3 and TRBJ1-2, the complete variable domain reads EAGVVQSPRYKIIEKKQPVAFWCNPISGHNTLYWYLQNLGQGPELLIRYENEEAVDDSQLPKDRFSAERLKGVDSTLKIQPAELGDSAVYLCASSLWGDGYTFGSGTRLTVV.

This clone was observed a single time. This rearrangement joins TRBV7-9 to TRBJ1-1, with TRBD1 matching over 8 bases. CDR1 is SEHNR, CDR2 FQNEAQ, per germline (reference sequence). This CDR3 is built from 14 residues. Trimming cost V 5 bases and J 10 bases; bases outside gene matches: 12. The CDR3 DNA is TGTGCCAGCAGCCCATGGACAGGGCGAAGGGGAGCTTTCTTT. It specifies CASSPWTGRRGAFF.

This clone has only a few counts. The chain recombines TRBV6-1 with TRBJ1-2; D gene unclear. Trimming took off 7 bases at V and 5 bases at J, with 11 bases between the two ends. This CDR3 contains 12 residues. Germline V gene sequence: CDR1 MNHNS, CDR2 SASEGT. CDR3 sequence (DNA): TGTGCCAGCACTTTGCCGGCTTATGGCTACACCTTC. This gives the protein CASTLPAYGYTF.

The CDR3 DNA reads TGTGCCAGCAGTCGTCAGGGGGGACCTGGAAACACCATATATTTT. Its protein product is CASSRQGGPGNTIYF. The rearrangement joins TRBV27 to TRBJ1-3, with 7 positions matching TRBD1. J was trimmed by 2 bases and V by 5 bases; bases with no gene match: 6. The CDR3 loop spans 15 amino acids. Per germline, CDR1 MNHEY and CDR2 SMNVEV (reference sequence).

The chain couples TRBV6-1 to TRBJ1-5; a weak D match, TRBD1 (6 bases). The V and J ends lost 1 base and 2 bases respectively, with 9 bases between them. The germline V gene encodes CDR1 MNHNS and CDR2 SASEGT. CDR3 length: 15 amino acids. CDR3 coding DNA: TGTGCCAGCAGTGAAGTTGGGGGCGGCAATCAGCCCCAGCATTTT. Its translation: CASSEVGGGNQPQHF.

The CDR3 nucleotides are TGTGCCAGCAGTTTAGTGGGCTCTGGAAACACCATATATTTT. Translated: CASSLVGSGNTIYF. The genes are TRBV27 and TRBJ1-3; D remains ambiguous. Trimming left V 2 bases short and J 0 bases short, with 5 bases between. The germline gives CDR1 MNHEY, CDR2 SMNVEV (reference sequence). The CDR3 extends over 14 amino acids.

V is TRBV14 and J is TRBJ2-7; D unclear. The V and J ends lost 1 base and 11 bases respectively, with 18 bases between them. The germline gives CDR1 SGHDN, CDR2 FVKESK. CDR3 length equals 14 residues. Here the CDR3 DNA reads TGTGCCAGCAGCCAAGCGGTGACGGCCTTGAGAAAGTACTTC. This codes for CASSQAVTALRKYF.

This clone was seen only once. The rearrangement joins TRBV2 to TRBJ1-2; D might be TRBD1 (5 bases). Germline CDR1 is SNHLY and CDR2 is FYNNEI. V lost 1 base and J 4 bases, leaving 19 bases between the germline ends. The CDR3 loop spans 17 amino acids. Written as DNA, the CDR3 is TGTGCCAGCAGTGAAGTGGGGGGGTCCAGGCCGCCCTATGGCTACACCTTC. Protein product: CASSEVGGSRPPYGYTF.

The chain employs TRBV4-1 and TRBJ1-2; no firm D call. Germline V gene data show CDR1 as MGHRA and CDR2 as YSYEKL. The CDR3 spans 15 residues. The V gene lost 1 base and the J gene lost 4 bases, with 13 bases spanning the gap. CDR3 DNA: TGCGCCAGCAGCCAAGGGAGGGCGGCGAGCTATGGCTACACCTTC. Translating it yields CASSQGRAASYGYTF.

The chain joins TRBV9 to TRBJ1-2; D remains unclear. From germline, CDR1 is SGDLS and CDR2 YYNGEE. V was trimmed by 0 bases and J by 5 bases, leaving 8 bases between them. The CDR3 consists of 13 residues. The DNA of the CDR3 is TGTGCCAGCAGCGTAGAGGATGGGTATGGCTACACCTTC. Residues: CASSVEDGYGYTF.